This TCR beta chain was recovered during a study of cytomegalovirus exposure and HLA in healthy donors. V shed 5 bases, J shed 2 bases, and the junction held 5 bases outside the gene matches. Germline V gene data show CDR1 as MGHRA and CDR2 as YSYEKL. This CDR3 spans 14 amino acids. The PCR ran on 60 Vbeta and 13 Jbeta primers. This table comes from immunoSEQ multiplex PCR, and its TCRdb copy is limited to in-frame clones, with some not included. The sample includes around 110,000 clones, roughly two thirds of them seen just once. This TCR came from a woman in her twenties or thirties in good health and CMV-seronegative. The chain joins TRBV4-1 to TRBJ2-5; TRBD1 agrees at 7 bases. Sequencing used PBMCs. The CDR3 protein is CASSYGQDQETQYF. CDR3 sequence (DNA): TGCGCCAGCAGCTATGGACAGGATCAAGAGACCCAGTACTTC.